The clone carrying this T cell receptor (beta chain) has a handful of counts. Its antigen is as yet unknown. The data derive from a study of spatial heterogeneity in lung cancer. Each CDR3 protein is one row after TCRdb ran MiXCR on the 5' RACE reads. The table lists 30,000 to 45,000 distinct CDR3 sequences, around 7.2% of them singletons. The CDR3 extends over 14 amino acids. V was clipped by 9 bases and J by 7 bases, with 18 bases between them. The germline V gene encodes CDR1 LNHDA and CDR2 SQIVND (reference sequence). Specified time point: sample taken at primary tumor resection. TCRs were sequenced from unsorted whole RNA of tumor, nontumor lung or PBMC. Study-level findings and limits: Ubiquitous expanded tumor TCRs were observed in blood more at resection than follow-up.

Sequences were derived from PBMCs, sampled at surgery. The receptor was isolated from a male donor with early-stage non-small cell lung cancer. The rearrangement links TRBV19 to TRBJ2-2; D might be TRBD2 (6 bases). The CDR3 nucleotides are TGTGCCAGCACAAATCGCGGGGTCGTCGGGGAGCTGTTTTTT. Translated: CASTNRGVVGELFF.